Following are 25 T cell receptor beta chains from one sample sequenced in a study of early stage breast cancer tumors. Method: immunoSEQ multiplex PCR; TCRdb's copy keeps in-frame clones and lacks some. The table records about 53,000 clones, just over 90% of them present only once. What was sequenced was blood. All receptors come from an older person with breast cancer.

This sequence joins TRBV5-1 and TRBJ2-6; a possible D gene is TRBD1 (6 bases). Germline V gene sequence: CDR1 SGHRS, CDR2 YFSETQ. The CDR3 length is 17 residues. Trimming left V 3 bases short and J 0 bases short, with 13 bases between. CDR3 sequence: CASSSTGTHSGANVLTF. DNA of the CDR3: TGCGCCAGCAGCTCTACCGGGACACACTCTGGGGCCAACGTCCTGACTTTC.

This clone has only one observation. The chain uses TRBV4-2 and TRBJ1-3, with D possibly TRBD1 on 5 matching bases. Looked up from germline, CDR1 is LGHNA and CDR2 is YNFKEQ. V was pared by 0 bases and J by 3 bases, with 12 bases between. The CDR3 sequence is 16 residues long. In DNA, the CDR3 is TGTGCCAGCAGCCAAGAAGGGGCGGGGAGTGGAAACACCATATATTTT. Its translation: CASSQEGAGSGNTIYF.

V gene TRBV7-2 combines with J gene TRBJ1-3, with 7 bases lining up with TRBD1. Germline V gene lookup returns CDR1 SGHTA and CDR2 FQGNSA. The J segment lost 0 bases and the V segment lost 5 bases, leaving 7 bases of the junction unmatched. This CDR3 has 16 amino acids. Here the CDR3 reads CASSPDRVHSGNTIYF. The CDR3 DNA is TGTGCCAGCAGCCCTGACAGGGTACACTCTGGAAACACCATATATTTT.

This sequence joins TRBV2 and TRBJ1-4; 10 positions match TRBD1. The V gene end was trimmed by 5 bases and the J gene end by 6 bases; junction bases not matched to a gene: 3. Germline lookup yields CDR1 SNHLY and CDR2 FYNNEI. This CDR3 contains 14 residues. CDR3 DNA: TGTGCCAGCAGTCCCGGGACAGGGGATGAAAAACTGTTTTTT. The encoded protein is CASSPGTGDEKLFF.

V gene TRBV7-9 combines with J gene TRBJ1-5; tentative D call: TRBD1 (5 bases). The V gene lost 4 bases and the J gene lost 9 bases, with 13 bases spanning the gap. This CDR3 has 13 residues. Germline CDR1 reads SEHNR; CDR2 reads FQNEAQ (reference sequence). CDR3 amino acids: CASSWGLLGPQHF. CDR3 DNA: TGTGCCAGCAGCTGGGGACTTCTGGGGCCCCAGCATTTT.

This chain links TRBV7-2 with TRBJ2-6; 8 bases match TRBD1. V lost 6 bases, J lost 0 bases, and 7 bases stayed unmatched. The CDR3 is made up of 17 amino acids. CDR1 and CDR2 from the germline V gene are SGHTA and FQGNSA. CDR3 loop: CASRYGTGNSGANVLTF. The CDR3 nucleotides read TGTGCCAGCAGGTACGGGACAGGCAACTCTGGGGCCAACGTCCTGACTTTC.

The chain employs TRBV9 and TRBJ1-3; D is unclear. V was trimmed by 0 bases and J by 11 bases, leaving 9 bases between them. The CDR3 contains 12 residues. Germline CDR1 is SGDLS and CDR2 is YYNGEE. The CDR3 here is CASSVGPAPIYF. The CDR3 bases are TGTGCCAGCAGCGTAGGGCCCGCCCCCATATATTTT.

The chain is built from TRBV6-5 and TRBJ2-7; 7 nucleotides agree with TRBD1. The V and J ends lost 6 bases and 4 bases, in that order; junction bases with no gene match: 12. CDR1 and CDR2 (germline): MNHEY, SVGAGI. The CDR3 contains 15 residues. This CDR3 is CASSREPRGPYEQYF. The CDR3 coding sequence is TGTGCCAGCAGCAGAGAACCAAGGGGGCCGTACGAGCAGTACTTC.

This chain links TRBV5-1 with TRBJ2-3; 8 bases are a match to TRBD2. Trimming took 3 bases from V and 3 from J; bases not matched to a gene: 9. Germline values: CDR1 SGHRS, CDR2 YFSETQ. The CDR3 length is 16 residues. The CDR3 here is CASSWEGQRGTDTQYF. CDR3 bases: TGCGCCAGCAGCTGGGAAGGGCAGCGGGGGACAGATACGCAGTATTTT.

The chain joins TRBV5-1 to TRBJ1-1, with 8 nucleotides matching TRBD1. The CDR3 consists of 14 residues. Trimming took 3 bases from V and 1 from J; bases not matched to a gene: 2. Germline CDR1 reads SGHRS; CDR2 reads YFSETQ. As DNA, the CDR3 is TGCGCCAGCAGCTGGGGGACAGGGAACACTGAAGCTTTCTTT. Translating it yields CASSWGTGNTEAFF.

The V gene is TRBV2, the J gene TRBJ2-5, with TRBD2 as a possible D gene (6 bases). Trimming pared 6 bases from V and 3 bases from J, leaving 23 bases between. The CDR3 consists of 17 residues. Germline CDR1 is SNHLY and CDR2 is FYNNEI. CDR3 sequence: CASRRSELAALEETQYF. The CDR3 DNA reads TGTGCCAGCAGGAGATCCGAACTAGCCGCACTCGAAGAGACCCAGTACTTC.

The chain joins TRBV27 to TRBJ1-2, with 7 positions matching TRBD1. The germline gives CDR1 MNHEY, CDR2 SMNVEV (reference sequence). There are 15 residues in the CDR3. Trimming removed 1 base from V and 5 bases from J; junction bases left unmatched: 7. The CDR3 loop reads CASSLLDRAWYGYTF. In nucleotides, the CDR3 is TGTGCCAGCAGTTTATTAGACAGGGCTTGGTATGGCTACACCTTC.

This chain connects TRBV5-1 to TRBJ1-1, with 7 bases that match TRBD1. This CDR3 comprises 15 residues. The J segment lost 4 bases and the V segment lost 3 bases, leaving 9 bases of the junction unmatched. Germline V CDR1 and CDR2: SGHRS, YFSETQ. Written as DNA, the CDR3 is TGCGCCAGCAGCTCCGCTCGACAGGGTGGCACTGAAGCTTTCTTT. Translation: CASSSARQGGTEAFF.

The rearrangement uses TRBV18 and TRBJ2-7; 7 nucleotides line up with TRBD2. Germline V gene data show CDR1 as KGHSH and CDR2 as LQKENI. There are 15 residues in the CDR3. J was trimmed by 3 bases and V by 0 bases; bases with no gene match: 5. The CDR3 DNA follows: TGTGCCAGCTCACCACCTCTCGGGGGGAACTACGAGCAGTACTTC. Translation: CASSPPLGGNYEQYF.

This chain connects TRBV7-2 to TRBJ2-3, with a possible D match to TRBD1 (6 bases). Trimming pared 6 bases from V and 2 bases from J, leaving 12 bases between. CDR1 is SGHTA, CDR2 FQGNSA, per germline. This CDR3 comprises 14 residues. The CDR3 region is CASSPGQNTDTQYF. The CDR3 coding sequence is TGTGCCAGCAGTCCCGGACAGAACACAGATACGCAGTATTTT.

The V gene is TRBV19, the J gene TRBJ2-7, with D possibly matching TRBD1 (6 bases). V shed 3 bases and J shed 5 bases, with 8 bases lying between them. Germline assignment: CDR1 LNHDA and CDR2 SQIVND (reference sequence). The CDR3 totals 12 residues. The CDR3 loop reads CASSMRGNEQYF. The CDR3 DNA follows: TGTGCCAGTAGTATGAGGGGGAACGAGCAGTACTTC.

The V call is TRBV6-1, the J call TRBJ1-2; 7 bases are shared with TRBD1. Trimming took 2 bases from V and 4 from J; bases not matched to a gene: 1. Germline CDR1 and CDR2: MNHNS and SASEGT. The CDR3 runs to 13 residues. The CDR3 sequence: CASSESGGYGYTF. CDR3 bases: TGTGCCAGCAGTGAATCAGGGGGCTATGGCTACACCTTC.

The J gene is TRBJ2-5, the V gene TRBV5-6, with D unclear. This CDR3 has 13 amino acids. V shed 0 bases and J shed 5 bases, with 8 bases lying between them. The germline V gene has CDR1 SGHDT and CDR2 YYEEEE. The chain's CDR3 is CASSLGAWETQYF. For the CDR3, the DNA is TGTGCCAGCAGCTTGGGGGCGTGGGAGACCCAGTACTTC.

This chain joins TRBV27 and TRBJ1-1, with D maybe TRBD1 (6 bases). The V end lost 2 bases, the J end lost 11 bases, and 15 bases lay between the germline ends. Germline V gives CDR1 MNHEY, CDR2 SMNVEV (reference sequence). The CDR3 contains 13 residues. CDR3 residues: CASSLRQDLNAFF. For the CDR3, the DNA is TGTGCCAGCAGTTTAAGACAGGATCTAAATGCTTTCTTT.

This rearrangement joins TRBV29-1 to TRBJ1-2; no definite D call. This CDR3 has 10 residues. The V end was cut by 6 bases, the J end by 8 bases, with 10 bases between. CDR1 and CDR2 from the germline V gene are SQVTM and ANQGSEA. CDR3 coding DNA: TGCAGCGTCTCGGGTGGGGGCTACACCTTC. The encoded protein is CSVSGGGYTF.

V usage is TRBV19 and J usage is TRBJ1-6; 7 bases match TRBD1. The CDR3 spans 13 residues. The trim removed 5 bases at V and 7 bases at J, leaving 2 bases unmatched. CDR1 and CDR2 from the germline V gene are LNHDA and SQIVND (reference sequence). The CDR3 reads CASSPGGNSPLHF. The DNA of the CDR3 is TGTGCCAGTAGTCCAGGGGGGAATTCACCCCTCCACTTT.

The rearrangement uses TRBV7-9 and TRBJ1-1; D unresolved. The CDR3 is made up of 13 amino acids. The germline V gene encodes CDR1 SEHNR and CDR2 FQNEAQ (reference sequence). With 1 base removed from V and 6 bases from J, the gap between germline ends came to 9 bases. The CDR3 DNA reads as TGTGCCAGCAGCTTAGAGACAACGGCTGAAGCTTTCTTT. Protein: CASSLETTAEAFF.

This clone was recorded only once. This chain's CDR3 is CASSPYDIGEETQYF. The CDR3 bases are TGTGCCAGCAGTCCCTACGACATTGGTGAAGAGACCCAGTACTTC. V and J are TRBV6-5 and TRBJ2-5; D is unclear. V was cut by 5 bases and J by 3 bases, with 16 bases left in between. Germline CDR1 MNHEY, CDR2 SVGAGI. CDR3 length: 15 amino acids.

The chain couples TRBV19 to TRBJ1-2; TRBD1 matches at 7 bases. CDR3 length equals 15 residues. Germline V gives CDR1 LNHDA, CDR2 SQIVND (reference sequence). The J segment lost 3 bases and the V segment lost 0 bases, leaving 4 bases of the junction unmatched. CDR3: CASSIDSTGHYGYTF. CDR3 sequence (DNA): TGTGCCAGTAGTATAGATTCGACAGGGCACTATGGCTACACCTTC.

The CDR3 loop is CASSFGTGGTDTQYF. The CDR3 DNA follows: TGTGCCAGCAGCTTCGGGACAGGGGGGACAGATACGCAGTATTTT. The chain couples TRBV5-8 to TRBJ2-3; 11 bases map to TRBD1. Germline assignment: CDR1 SGHTS and CDR2 YDEGEE. The CDR3 runs 15 residues. V was clipped by 2 bases and J by 3 bases; unmatched bases: 2. Using reference TRBV5-8 and TRBJ2-3 for the parts outside the CDR3, the full variable domain is EAGVTQSPTHLIKTRGQQATLRCSPISGHTSVYWYQQALGLGLQFLLWYDEGEERNRGNFPPRFSGRQFPNYSSELNVNALELEDSALYLCASSFGTGGTDTQYFGPGTRLTVL.